The source of this T cell receptor beta chain is a study of beta chain features in type 1 diabetes. Background on the study: Investigators examined some 100,000,000 sorted cells across all samples.

The CDR3 runs to 12 residues. The V gene lost 8 bases and the J gene lost 5 bases, with 12 bases spanning the gap. Germline loops: CDR1 MDHEN, CDR2 SYDVKM. Since all of the isolated RNA was reverse transcribed, expressed TCRB transcripts were what got sequenced. The table came from immunoSEQ multiplex PCR; TCRdb's copy has only in-frame clones and leaves some out. In the table there are more than 110,000 clones, about 7.1% of which are singletons. About this clone: What it recognizes is unknown.

Study outcomes and limitations: Resolution of whether HLA type affects TCRB rearrangement was not achieved here. It was among patients, rather than healthy donors, that naive, central memory and Treg TCRB repertoires appeared more similar. More deletions and fewer insertions at VDJ junctions were seen in type 1 diabetes patients.

The V call is TRBV28, the J call TRBJ2-5, with a possible D match to TRBD1 (6 bases). Sequenced: central memory CD4+ T cells from blood. This clonotype originated in a woman in her twenties or thirties in good health. The DNA of the CDR3 is TGTGCCAGCGTGACAGGTGGGGAGACCCAGTACTTC. This sequence encodes CASVTGGETQYF.